This record covers a single TCR beta chain. These data are taken from a study of blood T cell repertoires in COVID-19. Study information: Sites in the United States, Italy and Spain provided acute and convalescent COVID-19 samples.

Original processing methods: Nucleated cell number was recorded as an estimate derived from reference gene primer amplification. Clones were sequenced by immunoSEQ multiplex PCR, and TCRdb holds only the in-frame ones, with some missing. Clone size and V and J calls were adopted from that table, with D and trimming inferred from the DNA. The table includes 40,000 or so clones, roughly 90% detected once. This sequence was found in a man aged 50 to 60 with active COVID-19. The sequenced sample was peripheral blood.

CDR3 region: CASSPPGQATHLMNTEAFF. The CDR3 bases are TGTGCCAGCTCACCCCCGGGACAGGCTACCCACCTAATGAACACTGAAGCTTTCTTT. V is TRBV18 and J is TRBJ1-1; TRBD1 matches 8 bases. Germline CDR1 KGHSH, CDR2 LQKENI. Losses at the gene ends were 3 bases for V and 0 bases for J; bases not matched to a gene: 15. This CDR3 is 19 amino acids long. Full variable domain (remainder filled in from reference TRBV18 and TRBJ1-1): NAGVMQNPRHLVRRRGQEARLRCSPMKGHSHVYWYRQLPEEGLKFMVYLQKENIIDESGMPKERFSAEFPKEGPSILRIQQVVRGDSAAYFCASSPPGQATHLMNTEAFFGQGTRLTVV.